This entry lists 18 T cell receptor beta chains sequenced from one sample in a study of blood T cell repertoires in COVID-19. The table came from immunoSEQ multiplex PCR; TCRdb's copy has only in-frame clones and leaves some out. In the table there are fewer than 120,000 clones, roughly 80% of which are singletons. The sample taken for sequencing was peripheral blood. The receptors were gathered from a woman aged 55-70 years with acute or convalescent COVID-19.

This rearrangement joins TRBV19 to TRBJ2-3; 12 positions match TRBD1. The trim removed 6 bases at V and 11 bases at J, leaving 6 bases unmatched. CDR1 is LNHDA, CDR2 SQIVND, per germline (reference sequence). The length of the CDR3 is 13 residues. The CDR3 spells CASSGTGGQMQYF. As DNA, the CDR3 is TGTGCCAGTAGCGGGACAGGGGGCCAGATGCAGTATTTT.

This clone was counted only a few times. Compared with germline, one end of the junction differs, possibly owing to a read error. The rearrangement links TRBV6-1 to TRBJ1-6; D perhaps matches TRBD1 (5 bases). The CDR3 has 14 amino acids. Germline loops: CDR1 MNHNS, CDR2 SASEGT. CDR3 in amino acids: CASREVGGGSPLHF. The CDR3 DNA sequence: TGTGCCAGCAGGGAAGTTGGGGGGGGATCACCCCTCCACTTT.

The V and J genes are TRBV5-5 and TRBJ1-2; D perhaps matches TRBD1 (6 bases). Germline CDR1 reads SGHKS; CDR2 reads YYEKEE (reference sequence). The CDR3 covers 12 residues. Trimming pared 4 bases from V and 6 bases from J, leaving 10 bases between. The CDR3 DNA reads as TGTGCCAGCAGCAAGGGGGGGGATGGCTACACCTTC. Residues: CASSKGGDGYTF.

DNA of the CDR3: TGCGCCAGCAGCTTGGGCGGGGAGGGGAATGAGCAGTTCTTC. Translating it yields CASSLGGEGNEQFF. The rearrangement joins TRBV5-1 to TRBJ2-1, with TRBD2 matching over 7 bases. Germline lookup yields CDR1 SGHRS and CDR2 YFSETQ. The trim removed 0 bases at V and 7 bases at J, leaving 4 bases unmatched. CDR3 size: 14 residues. The full variable domain, rest sourced from reference TRBV5-1 and TRBJ2-1, is KAGVTQTPRYLIKTRGQQVTLSCSPISGHRSVSWYQQTPGQGLQFLFEYFSETQRNKGNFPGRFSGRQFSNSRSEMNVSTLELGDSALYLCASSLGGEGNEQFFGPGTRLTVL.

This chain connects TRBV6-2 or TRBV6-3 to TRBJ2-4; TRBD2 aligns across 15 bases. Unmatched junction bases numbered 8, after V lost 4 bases and J lost 13 bases. In germline, CDR1 is MNHEY, CDR2 SVGEGT. The CDR3 consists of 15 residues. The CDR3 DNA reads as TGTGCCAGCAGTTGGACTAGCGGGGGGGCTTTCCCCCAGTACTTC. Translating it yields CASSWTSGGAFPQYF.

The V and J genes are TRBV3-1 (or the pseudogene TRBV3-2) and TRBJ2-1; 7 bases fit TRBD1. The germline gives CDR1 LGHDT, CDR2 YNNKEL (reference sequence). Trimming cost V 3 bases and J 10 bases; bases outside gene matches: 18. The CDR3 is made up of 17 amino acids. The CDR3 loop reads CASSHLGDRVYPGEQFF. The CDR3 bases are TGTGCCAGCAGCCACCTAGGAGACAGGGTATATCCAGGAGAGCAGTTCTTC.

The chain couples TRBV5-1 to TRBJ1-1, with D uncertain. This CDR3 contains 16 residues. From germline, CDR1 is SGHRS and CDR2 YFSETQ. V shed 0 bases and J shed 0 bases, with 12 bases lying between them. The CDR3 here is CASSLASGLLNTEAFF. The DNA for the CDR3 is TGCGCCAGCAGCTTGGCCTCTGGCCTTCTGAACACTGAAGCTTTCTTT.

The rearrangement links TRBV28 to TRBJ1-2, with 7 bases fitting TRBD1. Per germline, CDR1 MDHEN and CDR2 SYDVKM. CDR3 length equals 14 residues. The V and J ends lost 4 bases and 1 base, in that order; junction bases with no gene match: 3. Written as DNA, the CDR3 is TGTGCCAGCAGTTCCGGGACAGATAACTATGGCTACACCTTC. The encoded protein is CASSSGTDNYGYTF.

The chain combines TRBV9 with TRBJ2-7; TRBD2 matches at 7 bases. CDR1 SGDLS and CDR2 YYNGEE come from the germline V gene. There are 13 residues in the CDR3. J lost 0 bases, V lost 7 bases, and 4 bases had no gene match. CDR3 DNA: TGTGCCAGCCGGGGGGAGGACTCCTACGAGCAGTACTTC. It encodes CASRGEDSYEQYF.

J is TRBJ1-1 and V is TRBV3-1 (or the pseudogene TRBV3-2); possible D gene TRBD1, 5 bases. Trimming pared 1 base from V and 4 bases from J, leaving 16 bases between. The CDR3 is 16 amino acids. Germline CDR1 reads LGHDT; CDR2 reads YNNKEL (reference sequence). This CDR3 reads CASSQVRDARGTEAFF. In DNA form, the CDR3 reads TGTGCCAGCAGCCAAGTTAGGGACGCGCGGGGCACTGAAGCTTTCTTT.

The chain uses TRBV5-4 and TRBJ1-2; TRBD1 matches 9 bases. The germline gives CDR1 SGHNT, CDR2 YYREEE (reference sequence). This CDR3 spans 15 amino acids. J lost 2 bases, V lost 4 bases, and 6 bases had no gene match. In DNA, the CDR3 is TGTGCCAGCAGCGGTGGGGGACAGGGCAACTATGGCTACACCTTC. Translated: CASSGGGQGNYGYTF. The whole variable domain, remainder taken from reference TRBV5-4 and TRBJ1-2, is ETGVTQSPTHLIKTRGQQVTLRCSSQSGHNTVSWYQQALGQGPQFIFQYYREEENGRGNFPPRFSGLQFPNYSSELNVNALELDDSALYLCASSGGGQGNYGYTFGSGTRLTVV.

The V and J genes are TRBV7-9 and TRBJ1-6; D not certain. The germline gives CDR1 SEHNR, CDR2 FQNEAQ (reference sequence). V shed 1 base and J shed 7 bases, with 11 bases lying between them. CDR3 size: 15 residues. The chain's CDR3 is CASSLEETLNSPLHF. The CDR3, as DNA: TGTGCCAGCAGCTTAGAAGAAACACTAAATTCACCCCTCCACTTT.

V gene TRBV24-1 combines with J gene TRBJ2-1; 8 bases are shared with TRBD2. Germline loops: CDR1 KGHDR, CDR2 SFDVKD. With 2 bases clipped from V and 8 bases from J, the junction kept 10 bases outside the gene matches. The CDR3 contains 16 residues. The CDR3 is CATSDSGGGRFYEQFF. The CDR3 DNA reads as TGTGCCACCAGTGATTCGGGCGGGGGGAGATTTTATGAGCAGTTCTTC.

In DNA, the CDR3 is TGTGCCAGCAGGACAGGCTCTGGAAACACCATATATTTT. Amino acid sequence: CASRTGSGNTIYF. The rearrangement links TRBV6-6 to TRBJ1-3, with D possibly being TRBD1 (6 bases). The CDR3 runs 13 residues. Germline CDR1 is MNHNY and CDR2 is SVGAGI (reference sequence). The V gene lost 6 bases and the J gene lost 0 bases, with 6 bases spanning the gap.

This clone was detected only once. The chain is built from TRBV19 and TRBJ2-3; 7 bases align to TRBD2. There are 17 residues in the CDR3. CDR1 and CDR2 from the germline V gene are LNHDA and SQIVND (reference sequence). The J segment lost 0 bases and the V segment lost 7 bases, leaving 13 bases of the junction unmatched. CDR3 in amino acids: CASNGGGTKSSTDTQYF. The CDR3 bases are TGTGCCAGTAATGGCGGGGGTACCAAATCTAGCACAGATACGCAGTATTTT. Full variable domain (rest looked up from reference TRBV19 and TRBJ2-3): DGGITQSPKYLFRKEGQNVTLSCEQNLNHDAMYWYRQDPGQGLRLIYYSQIVNDFQKGDIAEGYSVSREKKESFPLTVTSAQKNPTAFYLCASNGGGTKSSTDTQYFGPGTRLTVL.

This rearrangement joins TRBV5-3 to TRBJ2-7; 7 bases align to TRBD1. TRBV5-3 is assigned to the ORF class and has an uncertain function. V dropped 3 bases and J dropped 0; count of bases not matched to a gene: 9. The CDR3 length is 16 residues. The CDR3 DNA follows: TGTGCCAGAAGCTCTGTAACAGGGGACCCCTCCTACGAGCAGTACTTC. Amino acids: CARSSVTGDPSYEQYF.

The chain recombines TRBV7-2 with TRBJ2-3; TRBD1 is a possible D gene (5 bases). Looked up from germline, CDR1 is SGHTA and CDR2 is FQGNSA. With 9 bases removed from V and 2 bases from J, the gap between germline ends came to 15 bases. CDR3 size: 14 residues. The CDR3 sequence is CASNRIHTTDTQYF. The CDR3 region has the DNA TGTGCCAGTAACAGGATCCATACCACAGATACGCAGTATTTT.

The sample holds a few counts of this clone. This rearrangement joins TRBV6-5 to TRBJ2-7, with TRBD2 matching 10 bases. Trimming at V came to 6 bases and at J to 5 bases, leaving 4 bases not matched to a gene. CDR1 MNHEY and CDR2 SVGAGI come from the germline V gene. This CDR3 comprises 13 residues. The CDR3 nucleotides read TGTGCCAGCAGCCAGCGGGGGGGCCACGAGCAGTACTTC. This codes for CASSQRGGHEQYF.